The sequence of this T cell receptor beta chain was determined in a study of T-cell reconstitution after alpha-beta-depleted transplantation in children. CDR1 and CDR2 (germline): DFQATT, SNEGSKA (reference sequence). This CDR3 is 13 amino acids long. V dropped 1 base and J dropped 0 bases, with 6 bases sitting between them. Unique molecular identifiers were used to barcode this TCRbeta library. From the PCR reads, TCRdb called clonotypes with MiXCR, one entry per CDR3 protein. The sample lists around 480,000 distinct CDR3 sequences, 30% to 35% seen once, with about 2.3% in the top ten. This clonotype was observed a handful of times.

The TCR was taken from a human donor who donated a stem cell graft to a child with aplastic anemia. The starting material was PBMCs from the stem cell graft donor, obtained from the stem cell graft. The rearrangement joins TRBV20-1 to TRBJ1-1; a weak D match, TRBD1 (5 bases). In nucleotides, the CDR3 is TGCAGTGCTAGAGGACAGATGAACACTGAAGCTTTCTTT. Translation: CSARGQMNTEAFF.